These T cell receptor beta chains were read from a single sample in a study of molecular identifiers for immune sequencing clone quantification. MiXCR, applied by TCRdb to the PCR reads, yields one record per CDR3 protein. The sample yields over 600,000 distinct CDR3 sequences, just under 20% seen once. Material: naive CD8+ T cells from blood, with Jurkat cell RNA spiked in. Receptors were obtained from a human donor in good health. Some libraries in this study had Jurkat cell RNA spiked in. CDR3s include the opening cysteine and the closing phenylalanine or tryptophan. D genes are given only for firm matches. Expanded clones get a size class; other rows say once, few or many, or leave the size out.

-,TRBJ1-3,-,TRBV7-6,TGTGCCAGCAGGGGGGTTCTGAATGGAAACACCATATATTTT,CASRGVLNGNTIYF
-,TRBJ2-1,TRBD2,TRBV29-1,TGCAGCGTCATAAGGGGGGGCGGGGGGCCGGTGAATGAGCAGTTCTTC,CSVIRGGGGPVNEQFF
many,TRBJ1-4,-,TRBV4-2,TGTGCCAGCAGCCACGAACCAACTAATGAAAAACTGTTTTTT,CASSHEPTNEKLFF
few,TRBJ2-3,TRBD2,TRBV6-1,TGTGCCAGCAGTGATATTAGCGGGGGGGTAATACTGACAGATACGCAGTATTTT,CASSDISGGVILTDTQYF
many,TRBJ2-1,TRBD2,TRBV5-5,TGTGCCAGCAGCCCCGGACTAGCGGGAGACTACAATGAGCAGTTCTTC,CASSPGLAGDYNEQFF
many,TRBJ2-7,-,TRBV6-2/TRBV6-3,TGTGCCAGCAGTTACTCGTCGGACTACACCTACGAGCAGTACTTC,CASSYSSDYTYEQYF
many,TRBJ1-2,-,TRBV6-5,TGTGCCAGCAGTCTGGGACGTTTACCCAACTATGGCTACACCTTC,CASSLGRLPNYGYTF
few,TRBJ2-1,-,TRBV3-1,TGTGCCAGCAGCCACACTATACTGGTCAATGAGCAGTTCTTC,CASSHTILVNEQFF
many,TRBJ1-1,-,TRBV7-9,TGTGCCAGCAGCACTAGTTGGACAGACATGAACACTGAAGCTTTCTTT,CASSTSWTDMNTEAFF
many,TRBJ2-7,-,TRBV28,TGTGCCAGCAGTCTAAAACTAGCTCTCGAGCAGTACTTC,CASSLKLALEQYF
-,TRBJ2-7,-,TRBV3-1,TGTGCCAGCAGCCACCCGGGACTCAGCTCCTACGAGCAGTACTTC,CASSHPGLSSYEQYF
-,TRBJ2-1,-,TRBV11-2,TGTGCCAGCAGCCATTGCAATGAGCAGTTCTTC,CASSHCNEQFF
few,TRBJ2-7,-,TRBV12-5,TGTGCTAGTGGTTTGTCCGGGGTGGGGGAGCAGTACTTC,CASGLSGVGEQYF
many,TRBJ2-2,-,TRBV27,TGTGCCAGCAGTTTTTCAACGACAGGATGGACCGGGGAGCTGTTTTTT,CASSFSTTGWTGELFF
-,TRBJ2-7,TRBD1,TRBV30,TGTGCCTGGGAAACAGGGGCCGAGCAGTACTTC,CAWETGAEQYF
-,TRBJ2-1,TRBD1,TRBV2,TGTGCCAGCAGGGAACAGGGGTTCCCCTACAATGAGCAGTTCTTC,CASREQGFPYNEQFF
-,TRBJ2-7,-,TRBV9,TGTGCCAGCAGCCCGACCTCCGGGCTACACTACGAGCAGTACTTC,CASSPTSGLHYEQYF
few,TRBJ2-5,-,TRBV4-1,TGCGCCAGCAGCTCCAGAGTCAGTGGAGAGACCCAGTACTTC,CASSSRVSGETQYF
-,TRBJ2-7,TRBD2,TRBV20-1,TGCAGTGCTAGAGATGGACTAGCGGGACCCCTCTACGAGCAGTACTTC,CSARDGLAGPLYEQYF
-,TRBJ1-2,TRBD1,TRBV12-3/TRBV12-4,TGTGCCAGCAGTTATTCCGGGACAGGCCACTATGGCTACACCTTC,CASSYSGTGHYGYTF
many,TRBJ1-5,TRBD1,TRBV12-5,TGTGCTAGTGGTTTGGTTGGCGACAGGGATCAGCCCCAGCATTTT,CASGLVGDRDQPQHF
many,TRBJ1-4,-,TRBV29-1,TGCAGCGTTGAAGGGGGCGAGTCATTTGCAACTAATGAAAAACTGTTTTTT,CSVEGGESFATNEKLFF
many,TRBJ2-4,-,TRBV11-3,TGTGCCAGCTCGGCAGGGGACACAGCCAAAAACATTCAGTACTTC,CASSAGDTAKNIQYF
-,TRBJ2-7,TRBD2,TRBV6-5,TGTGCCAGCAGTCACGCTGCGGGGGTCTACGAGCAGTACTTC,CASSHAAGVYEQYF
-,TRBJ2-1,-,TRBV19,TGTGCCAGTAGACAAGTCGGCCTATACAATGAGCAGTTCTTC,CASRQVGLYNEQFF
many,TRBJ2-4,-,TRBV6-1,TGTGCCAGCAGTGAACCCACAACCTATACCAAAAACATTCAGTACTTC,CASSEPTTYTKNIQYF
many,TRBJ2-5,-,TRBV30,TGTGCCTGGAGTACGGGGAACCAAGAGACCCAGTACTTC,CAWSTGNQETQYF
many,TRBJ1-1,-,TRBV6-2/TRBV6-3,TGTGCCAGCAGTTACTACAGGGCAGGTGAAGCTTTCTTT,CASSYYRAGEAFF
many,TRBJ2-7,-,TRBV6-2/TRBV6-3,TGTGCCAGCAGTGCCGGGCTCCACGAGCAGTACTTC,CASSAGLHEQYF
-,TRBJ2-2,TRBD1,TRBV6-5,TGTGCCAGCAGTTTACTGACCGGACAGGGGAGCACCGGGGAGCTGTTTTTT,CASSLLTGQGSTGELFF
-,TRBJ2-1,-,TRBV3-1,TGTGCCAGCAGCCAAGATATAGCCGCATACAATGAGCAGTTCTTC,CASSQDIAAYNEQFF
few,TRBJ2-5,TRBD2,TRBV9,TGTGCCAGCAGCGCAACTAGCGCCCCCCAAGAGACCCAGTACTTC,CASSATSAPQETQYF
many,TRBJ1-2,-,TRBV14,TGTGCCAGCAGCCAAGTGCCAGGAGACTATGGCTACACCTTC,CASSQVPGDYGYTF
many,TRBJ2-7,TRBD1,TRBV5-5,TGTGCCAGCAGCACCGGACAGGGGGAGTACGAGCAGTACTTC,CASSTGQGEYEQYF
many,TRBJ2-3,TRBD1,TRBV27,TGTGCCAGCATCGGGGCAGGGGGCGCGACAGATACGCAGTATTTT,CASIGAGGATDTQYF
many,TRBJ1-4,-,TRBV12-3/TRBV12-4,TGTGCCAGCAGTCCCCCTGTGGAGGGCGGAGAAAAACTGTTTTTT,CASSPPVEGGEKLFF
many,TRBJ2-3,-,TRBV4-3,TGCGCCAGCAGCCAAGATCGAGAGCTTAGCACAGATACGCAGTATTTT,CASSQDRELSTDTQYF